This T cell receptor (beta chain) is drawn from a study of T cell responses to AZD1222 COVID-19 vaccine (dated by TCRdb to the early 2020s). Background for the entire study: AZD1222 recipients whose second dose came at about 4 weeks and those whose second dose came at about 12 weeks were combined into one group, since spike-specific TCR depth and breadth did not differ between the two schedules. TCR sequencing covered fewer than 250 trial participants: 200 to 220 given two doses of AZD1222 and about 26 given two doses of MenACWY control vaccine. Trial participants were enrolled by age into 18-55, 56-69 and 70-plus year subgroups, with about 150, 28 and 57 TCR-sequenced participants respectively. What the research found in general, with its limitations: CD4 TCRs associated with the vaccine covered the entire spike protein, and the dominant responses were in regions 160-218 and 743-854. Nearly half of unique spike-specific TCRs reportedly recognized epitopes outside regions mutated in the B.1.351 and B.1.1.7 variants. The 56-69-year group was small, and its depth increase did not reach significance, likely because of low power. Spike-specific TCR breadth and depth rose significantly after two AZD1222 doses compared with day 0 and with MenACWY recipients. Because no day 14 peak-response samples were available, the repertoires could be characterized only after the peak T cell response. Conclusions about previously exposed vaccinees are limited because only six or seven AZD1222 recipients were SARS-CoV-2 seropositive at baseline. Most participants were white British and females outnumbered males, and the authors suggested that clonal diversity may have been underestimated.

A word on this clone: Its antigen is not yet known. The record has no base qualities; no much larger clone is one base away.

The V and J ends are trimmed by 3 bases and 4 bases, leaving 12 bases between them. The cysteine opens and the phenylalanine closes a CDR3 of 14 amino acids. The retained sequence is limited to the CDR3, 42 bases, with the frame set at the first base. According to the germline V gene (reference sequence), CDR1 reads MNHEY and CDR2 reads SMNVEV. The CDR3 regions of human TCRbeta chains were subjected to immunosequencing. As for how the authors treated the data: Repertoire TCRs were matched against a reference library of SARS-CoV-2-specific TCRs generated with the MIRA antigen-specificity platform. Breadth was defined as the fraction of unique TCRs that were SARS-CoV-2-associated. Depth was defined as the fraction of total T cells that were SARS-CoV-2-associated. Each spike-specific TCR was assigned to its reactive spike region and to a CD4 or CD8 class using the MIRA data. Log10-transformed breadth and depth values were compared by one-way ANOVA with Sidak's multiple comparisons tests. The clones in this table, taken by TCRdb from immuneACCESS, are in-frame only. Not every clone is retained; where verified, under half of the shortfall comes from an unresolved V gene, and the cause of the rest is unknown. Clone size and V and J calls were adopted from that table, with D and trimming inferred from the DNA. The sample yields about 130,000 clones; roughly 94% were counted once. The top ten constitute approximately 6.3% of the sample.

According to the study, the label for this sample's time point signals: baseline before first vaccination. The vaccinee samples were drawn from two UK trials, COV001 and COV002, one of which was a single-blind randomized controlled phase 2/3 trial testing AZD1222 (ChAdOx1 nCoV-19) in healthy adults. For TCRbeta chain sequencing, PBMC samples from trial participants were taken at day 0 and at day 28 after the second dose. The sequences come from peripheral blood, collected on day 0 of AZD1222 vaccination. Recombination connected TRBV27 to TRBJ1-2; no confident D gene assignment can be made. This receptor was obtained from an adult in good health. Here the CDR3 is given as CASSFSRVSYGYTF. The nucleotide sequence is TGTGCCAGCAGTTTTTCGCGGGTGTCCTATGGCTACACCTTC.